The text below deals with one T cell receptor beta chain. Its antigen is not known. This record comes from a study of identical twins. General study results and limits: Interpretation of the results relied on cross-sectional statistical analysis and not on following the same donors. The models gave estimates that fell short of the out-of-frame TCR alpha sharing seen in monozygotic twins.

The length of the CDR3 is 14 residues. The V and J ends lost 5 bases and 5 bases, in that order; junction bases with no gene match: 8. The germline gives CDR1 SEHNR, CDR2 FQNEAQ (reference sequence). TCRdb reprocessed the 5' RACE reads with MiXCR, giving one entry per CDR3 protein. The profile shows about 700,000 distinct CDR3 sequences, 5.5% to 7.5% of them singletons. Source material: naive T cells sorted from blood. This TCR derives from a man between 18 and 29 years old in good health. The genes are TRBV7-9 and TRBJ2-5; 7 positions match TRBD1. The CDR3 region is CASSTLTGSETQYF. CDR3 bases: TGTGCCAGCAGCACCCTGACAGGGAGCGAGACCCAGTACTTC.